The TCR beta chain described here comes from a study of identical twins. Study conclusions and caveats: Within monozygotic twins, out-of-frame TCR alpha sharing was underestimated by the models. Fewer insertions characterized abundant cord blood beta clonotypes, whereas memory repertoires showed none. Out-of-frame alpha sequences shared by twins showed excess low generation probability.

As to this clonotype: Its specificity is not known.

With template switching, a universal primer site was added, and the cDNA carried unique molecular identifiers. From the 5' RACE reads, TCRdb called clonotypes with MiXCR, one entry per CDR3 protein. The sample has a few hundred thousand distinct CDR3 sequences; approximately 16% are singletons. The germline V gene has CDR1 SNHLY and CDR2 FYNNEI. This CDR3 region has 14 residues. V lost 3 bases and J lost 9; bases outside the gene matches: 10. A further study also used this sample, focusing on yellow fever vaccine responses in identical twins.

The genes are TRBV2 and TRBJ2-7; 8 bases are a match to TRBD2. The source is a woman younger than 30 in good health. The sample consisted of CD4+ T cells sorted from blood. The CDR3 region is CASSDEWLAGAQYF. In DNA form, the CDR3 reads TGTGCCAGCAGTGACGAGTGGCTAGCGGGCGCGCAGTACTTC.